What follows are 25 T cell receptor beta chains derived from one specimen sequenced in a study of CD8 T cells in ankylosing spondylitis. TCRdb analysed the 5' RACE reads with MiXCR anew, one entry per CDR3 protein. This sample has more than 200,000 distinct CDR3 sequences, with approximately 24% found just once. The sequenced material came from blood, either unsorted or a sorted T cell fraction (not recorded which). The receptors stem from a male donor with ankylosing spondylitis or in good health (not recorded which).

There are many counts of this clonotype. This chain links TRBV12-3 or TRBV12-4 with TRBJ1-2; 9 nucleotides match TRBD1. V gave up 5 bases and J gave up 4 bases; unmatched junction bases: 11. The CDR3 loop spans 16 amino acids. CDR3 sequence: CASSLWAPGQGYGYTF. Here the CDR3 DNA reads TGTGCCAGCAGTCTATGGGCGCCGGGACAGGGCTATGGCTACACCTTC.

There are many counts of this clonotype. The chain employs TRBV2 and TRBJ2-5; D ambiguous. The CDR3 totals 13 residues. Trimming cost V 8 bases and J 1 base, with 11 bases left between them. CDR1 is SNHLY, CDR2 FYNNEI, per germline. CDR3 amino acids: CASEPGAQETQYF. CDR3 in DNA: TGTGCCAGCGAGCCAGGAGCCCAAGAGACCCAGTACTTC.

This rearrangement joins TRBV3-1 to TRBJ1-3; D is undetermined. The V gene's germline CDR1 is LGHDT and CDR2 YNNKEL (reference sequence). The CDR3 sequence is 16 residues long. V lost 7 bases to trimming and J lost 2 bases, with 18 bases between them. CDR3 sequence: CASKASALLPGNTIYF. In DNA form, the CDR3 reads TGTGCCAGCAAAGCTTCAGCTCTTCTCCCTGGAAACACCATATATTTT. The whole variable domain, remainder taken from reference TRBV3-1 and TRBJ1-3, is DTAVSQTPKYLVTQMGNDKSIKCEQNLGHDTMYWYKQDSKKFLKIMFSYNNKELIINETVPNRFSPKSPDKAHLNLHINSLELGDSAVYFCASKASALLPGNTIYFGEGSWLTVV.

This sequence joins TRBV3-1 and TRBJ1-1; D is perhaps TRBD1 (6 bases). The length of the CDR3 is 12 residues. The ends were cut back, 11 bases at V and 5 bases at J, with 15 bases in the middle. Germline V lookup: CDR1 LGHDT, CDR2 YNNKEL (reference sequence). The CDR3 nucleotides read TGTGCCGTTAGGGGGGTAGGGACTGAAGCTTTCTTT. Its translation: CAVRGVGTEAFF.

V is TRBV10-3 and J is TRBJ2-5; 10 bases map to TRBD1. The CDR3 extends over 16 amino acids. The trim removed 3 bases at V and 4 bases at J, leaving 8 bases unmatched. Looked up from germline, CDR1 is ENHRY and CDR2 is SYGVKD. The CDR3: CAISDPGQGVRETQYF. The CDR3, as DNA: TGTGCCATCAGTGACCCCGGACAGGGGGTGCGAGAGACCCAGTACTTC.

The chain employs TRBV10-3 and TRBJ2-1; D is uncertain. Between the trimmed V and J ends, which lost 2 bases and 8 bases, there was a span of 4 bases. The CDR3 sequence is 11 residues long. The germline gives CDR1 ENHRY, CDR2 SYGVKD. CDR3 loop: CAISEAYEQFF. CDR3 bases: TGTGCCATCAGTGAGGCCTATGAGCAGTTCTTC.

This clonotype was observed at least ten times. The J gene is TRBJ2-1, the V gene TRBV29-1; 7 bases align to TRBD1. CDR1 and CDR2 (germline): SQVTM, ANQGSEA. This CDR3 contains 12 residues. V dropped 8 bases and J dropped 4; count of bases not matched to a gene: 5. CDR3 coding DNA: TGCAGCAACCGGGACAGATACAATGAGCAGTTCTTC. Its translation is CSNRDRYNEQFF.

The sample holds a few counts of this clonotype. The chain combines TRBV20-1 with TRBJ2-7, with 9 nucleotides matching TRBD2. CDR3 length: 15 residues. V shed 3 bases, J shed 7 bases, and the junction held 13 bases outside the gene matches. Germline V gene sequence: CDR1 DFQATT, CDR2 SNEGSKA (reference sequence). The CDR3 sequence: CSARRASGAGGEQYF. The CDR3 DNA sequence: TGCAGTGCTAGGAGGGCTAGCGGGGCCGGTGGGGAGCAGTACTTC.

In its sample, this clonotype was seen a few times. V gene TRBV20-1 combines with J gene TRBJ2-2; D is ambiguous. The germline V and J ends were trimmed by 2 bases and 4 bases, with 11 bases remaining between them. CDR1 DFQATT and CDR2 SNEGSKA come from the germline V gene (reference sequence). The CDR3 is 14 amino acids. The DNA for the CDR3 is TGCAGTGCTAGACCCGGAACCGGCACCGGGGAGCTGTTTTTT. It yields the protein CSARPGTGTGELFF.

The table lists this clonotype with a few counts. The J gene is TRBJ2-3, the V gene TRBV7-8; 11 nucleotides match TRBD2. V lost 3 bases, J lost 5 bases, and 10 bases stayed unmatched. From germline, CDR1 is SGHVS and CDR2 FQNEAQ. This CDR3 has 17 amino acids. The CDR3: CASSFSGGASRGDTQYF. DNA for the CDR3: TGTGCCAGCAGCTTTAGCGGGGGGGCTTCGCGGGGAGATACGCAGTATTTT. The full variable domain, completed using reference TRBV7-8 and TRBJ2-3, is GAGVSQSPRYKVAKRGQDVALRCDPISGHVSLFWYQQALGQGPEFLTYFQNEAQLDKSGLPSDRFFAERPEGSVSTLKIQRTQQEDSAVYLCASSFSGGASRGDTQYFGPGTRLTVL.

J is TRBJ1-1 and V is TRBV25-1; D remains ambiguous. This CDR3 has 13 amino acids. The V gene's germline CDR1 is MGHDK and CDR2 SYGVNS. Deletions cut 8 bases from V and 5 bases from J, with 15 bases between. The chain's CDR3 is CASWTPERTEAFF. The CDR3, as DNA: TGTGCCAGCTGGACCCCGGAGAGAACTGAAGCTTTCTTT.

The chain combines TRBV5-1 with TRBJ2-1; D might be TRBD2 (6 bases). Per germline, CDR1 SGHRS and CDR2 YFSETQ. The CDR3 runs to 16 residues. The ends were cut back, 4 bases at V and 9 bases at J, with 23 bases in the middle. The CDR3 here is CASSRVTRRVAGEQFF. As DNA, the CDR3 is TGCGCCAGCAGCCGCGTGACTAGGAGGGTTGCTGGTGAGCAGTTCTTC. Combining the CDR3 with reference TRBV5-1 and TRBJ2-1 gives the whole variable domain KAGVTQTPRYLIKTRGQQVTLSCSPISGHRSVSWYQQTPGQGLQFLFEYFSETQRNKGNFPGRFSGRQFSNSRSEMNVSTLELGDSALYLCASSRVTRRVAGEQFFGPGTRLTVL.

The rearrangement uses TRBV12-3 or TRBV12-4 and TRBJ1-1; the D gene is possibly TRBD1 (5 bases). The germline V and J ends were trimmed by 7 bases and 8 bases, with 14 bases remaining between them. The CDR3 totals 12 residues. The CDR3 region is CASTPHRQEAFF. In DNA form, the CDR3 reads TGTGCCAGCACCCCTCACAGGCAGGAAGCTTTCTTT.

This clonotype was observed a handful of times. The chain employs TRBV5-1 and TRBJ2-3, with 9 bases that match TRBD2. From germline, CDR1 is SGHRS and CDR2 YFSETQ. This CDR3 comprises 14 residues. V shed 6 bases and J 8 bases; nucleotides not matched to a gene: 10. CDR3 sequence (DNA): TGCGCCAGCACCCCAGCGGGGGGACTCGTTACGCAGTATTTT. It translates to CASTPAGGLVTQYF. Drawing the rest from reference TRBV5-1 and TRBJ2-3, the complete variable domain is KAGVTQTPRYLIKTRGQQVTLSCSPISGHRSVSWYQQTPGQGLQFLFEYFSETQRNKGNFPGRFSGRQFSNSRSEMNVSTLELGDSALYLCASTPAGGLVTQYFGPGTRLTVL.

The genes are TRBV7-9 and TRBJ2-7, with D perhaps TRBD1 or TRBD2 (5 bases each). Germline-derived CDR1 and CDR2 are SEHNR and FQNEAQ (reference sequence). The V gene lost 1 base and the J gene lost 1 base, with 14 bases spanning the gap. CDR3 length equals 16 residues. The CDR3 reads CASSLVGTDRSYEQYF. The CDR3 DNA sequence: TGTGCCAGCAGCTTAGTCGGGACGGATCGTTCCTACGAGCAGTACTTC.

CDR3 DNA: TGCAGTGCTCAGTCGGGCGGGGGGAACCTCCCCTACGAGCAGTACTTC. This translates into CSAQSGGGNLPYEQYF. The gene calls are TRBV20-1 and TRBJ2-7; 8 bases agree with TRBD2. This CDR3 is built from 16 residues. V lost 5 bases to trimming and J lost 2 bases; unmatched junction nucleotides: 14. Germline V gene lookup returns CDR1 DFQATT and CDR2 SNEGSKA (reference sequence).

At least ten counts were recorded for this clonotype. The rearrangement uses TRBV5-6 and TRBJ2-1; no definite D call. The CDR3 sequence is 14 residues long. Germline values: CDR1 SGHDT, CDR2 YYEEEE. V lost 4 bases to trimming and J lost 3 bases, with 11 bases between them. The CDR3 loop reads CASSLRGFYNEQFF. The CDR3 DNA is TGTGCCAGCAGCCTCCGAGGTTTCTACAATGAGCAGTTCTTC.

Many counts were recorded for this clonotype. The V call is TRBV20-1, the J call TRBJ2-7; no firm D call. The V gene lost 1 base and the J gene lost 2 bases, with 9 bases spanning the gap. Germline V gives CDR1 DFQATT, CDR2 SNEGSKA (reference sequence). This CDR3 spans 13 amino acids. CDR3 sequence: CSARVTRTYEQYF. CDR3 DNA sequence: TGCAGTGCTAGAGTGACGCGGACCTACGAGCAGTACTTC.

This chain links TRBV18 with TRBJ1-2; D possibly corresponds to TRBD1 (5 bases). The CDR3 is made up of 16 amino acids. In germline, CDR1 is KGHSH, CDR2 LQKENI. Trimming left V 1 base short and J 4 bases short, with 16 bases between. The CDR3 loop is CASSPRLTGTSYGYTF. CDR3 nucleotides: TGTGCCAGCTCACCACGTCTTACCGGGACCTCCTATGGCTACACCTTC.

The chain employs TRBV7-2 and TRBJ2-2; weak D call: TRBD1 (6 bases). Trimming removed 5 bases from V and 0 bases from J, with 13 bases in between. Germline V gene data show CDR1 as SGHTA and CDR2 as FQGNSA. The CDR3 is 16 amino acids. CDR3 amino acids: CASSHDRKSNTGELFF. The CDR3 bases are TGTGCCAGCAGCCACGACAGGAAATCGAACACCGGGGAGCTGTTTTTT.

This clonotype has a count of ten or more. The rearrangement joins TRBV12-3 or TRBV12-4 to TRBJ2-7; no reliable D call. V dropped 6 bases and J dropped 4 bases, with 7 bases sitting between them. CDR3 length: 11 residues. The CDR3 spells CASSYRYEQYF. The CDR3 nucleotides are TGTGCCAGCAGCTACCGGTACGAGCAGTACTTC.

This clonotype occurred many times. The chain recombines TRBV20-1 with TRBJ1-2, with D unclear. CDR3 length: 13 residues. The germline V gene has CDR1 DFQATT and CDR2 SNEGSKA (reference sequence). V lost 0 bases and J 6 bases, leaving 11 bases between the germline ends. DNA of the CDR3: TGCAGTGCTAGAGATGGGCCGTCCAATGGCTACACCTTC. Its translation is CSARDGPSNGYTF.

This clonotype was recorded many times. The gene calls are TRBV12-3 or TRBV12-4 and TRBJ1-1; no reliable D call. V lost 3 bases to trimming and J lost 0 bases, with 5 bases between them. CDR3 length: 13 amino acids. The CDR3 protein is CASSLRMNTEAFF. The CDR3 coding sequence is TGTGCCAGCAGTTTGAGGATGAACACTGAAGCTTTCTTT.

This clonotype has just a few counts. The chain recombines TRBV2 with TRBJ2-1; 8 nucleotides match TRBD1. In germline, CDR1 is SNHLY, CDR2 FYNNEI. V lost 5 bases, J lost 1 base, and 7 bases stayed unmatched. CDR3 length: 16 amino acids. The CDR3 here is CASSFRTGRSYNEQFF. DNA for the CDR3: TGTGCCAGCAGTTTCCGGACAGGGAGGTCCTACAATGAGCAGTTCTTC.

This clonotype has at least ten counts. The CDR3 DNA sequence: TGCAGCGACCTTGACAGGGCTAGCAATCAGCCCCAGCATTTT. Amino acids: CSDLDRASNQPQHF. The chain recombines TRBV29-1 with TRBJ1-5; TRBD1 aligns across 7 bases. The length of the CDR3 is 14 residues. The V and J ends lost 7 bases and 0 bases, in that order; junction bases with no gene match: 6. Germline CDR1 is SQVTM and CDR2 is ANQGSEA.